These 2 T cell receptor beta chains were all obtained from the same sample, sequenced in a study of T-cell reconstitution after alpha-beta-depleted transplantation in children. The library targeted TCRbeta and was prepared with unique molecular identifiers. Via MiXCR, TCRdb re-called the PCR reads, giving one row per CDR3 protein. Counted here are around 600,000 distinct CDR3 sequences, roughly 17% occurring once; the ten biggest clones make up about 1.1%. The material sequenced was PBMCs from the stem cell graft donor, taken from the stem cell graft. Receptors were obtained from a human donor who donated a stem cell graft to a child with acute myeloid leukemia.

The chain carries TRBV7-2 and TRBJ2-5; the D call may be TRBD1 or TRBD2 (6 bases each). The CDR3 totals 15 residues. Per germline, CDR1 SGHTA and CDR2 FQGNSA. V shed 7 bases and J shed 1 base, with 16 bases lying between them. The CDR3 here is CASNPFGGLQETQYF. CDR3 nucleotides: TGTGCCAGCAATCCCTTCGGGGGCCTCCAAGAGACCCAGTACTTC.

This clonotype appeared many times. J is TRBJ1-1 and V is TRBV9; D gene ambiguous. Germline V gene sequence: CDR1 SGDLS, CDR2 YYNGEE. V was shortened by 0 bases and J by 1 base, with 4 bases between the two germline ends. There are 13 residues in the CDR3. Written as DNA, the CDR3 is TGTGCCAGCAGCGTAGCGGGGAACACTGAAGCTTTCTTT. Protein product: CASSVAGNTEAFF.